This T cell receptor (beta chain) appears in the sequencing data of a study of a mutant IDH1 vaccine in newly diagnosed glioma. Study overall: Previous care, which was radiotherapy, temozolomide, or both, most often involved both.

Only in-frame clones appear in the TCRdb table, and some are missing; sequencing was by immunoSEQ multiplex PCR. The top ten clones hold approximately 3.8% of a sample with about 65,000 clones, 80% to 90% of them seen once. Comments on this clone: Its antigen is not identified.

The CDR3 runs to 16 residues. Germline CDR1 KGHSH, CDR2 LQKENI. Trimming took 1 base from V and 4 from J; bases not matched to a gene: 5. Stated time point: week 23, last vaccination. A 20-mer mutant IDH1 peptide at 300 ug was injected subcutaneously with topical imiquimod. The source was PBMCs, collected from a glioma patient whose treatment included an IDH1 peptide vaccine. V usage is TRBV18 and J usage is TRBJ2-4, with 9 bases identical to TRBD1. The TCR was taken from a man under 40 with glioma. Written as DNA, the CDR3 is TGTGCCAGCTCACCACAGGGACAGGGCTCAAAAAACATTCAGTACTTC. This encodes CASSPQGQGSKNIQYF.